Following are 11 T cell receptor beta chains from one sample sequenced in a study of blood T cells in healthy people across ages. Then a second PCR, running roughly 7 to 11 cycles, was carried out with a sample-barcoded 5' primer and a J-beta primer mix. TCRdb analysed the 5' RACE reads with MiXCR anew, one entry per CDR3 protein. The sample holds approximately 2,000,000 distinct CDR3 sequences, around 40% seen once. The specimen sequenced was blood. The receptors here all came from a human donor in good health.

The rearrangement uses TRBV7-2 and TRBJ2-1, with a possible D match to TRBD2 (5 bases). The CDR3 totals 15 residues. Trimming took off 3 bases at V and 0 bases at J, with 9 bases between the two ends. Germline CDR1 reads SGHTA; CDR2 reads FQGNSA. CDR3 sequence (DNA): TGTGCCAGCAGCTTCGGACTCCCCTCCTACAATGAGCAGTTCTTC. Amino acid sequence: CASSFGLPSYNEQFF.

This rearrangement joins TRBV20-1 to TRBJ2-1; 13 bases align to TRBD2. This CDR3 is built from 16 residues. The germline V gene has CDR1 DFQATT and CDR2 SNEGSKA (reference sequence). The V segment lost 6 bases and the J segment 0 bases; nucleotides outside the gene matches: 5. CDR3 in amino acids: CSAKTSGRSSYNEQFF. DNA for the CDR3: TGCAGTGCGAAGACTAGCGGGAGGAGCTCCTACAATGAGCAGTTCTTC.

The chain's CDR3 is CASSPYPTGQRKNNEQFF. CDR3 coding DNA: TGTGCCAGCAGCCCCTACCCGACAGGACAGCGGAAAAATAATGAGCAGTTCTTC. This rearrangement joins TRBV7-9 to TRBJ2-1, with D possibly being TRBD1 (6 bases). CDR1 is SEHNR and CDR2 is FQNEAQ in the germline V gene (reference sequence). Trimming removed 5 bases from V and 7 bases from J, with 27 bases in between. This CDR3 spans 18 amino acids.

The J gene is TRBJ2-7, the V gene TRBV20-1; 7 positions agree with TRBD2. The CDR3 covers 14 residues. Germline values: CDR1 DFQATT, CDR2 SNEGSKA (reference sequence). With 2 bases clipped from V and 3 bases from J, the junction kept 7 bases outside the gene matches. Written as DNA, the CDR3 is TGCAGTGCTAGACCGCGGGGGACCCACTACGAGCAGTACTTC. Protein: CSARPRGTHYEQYF.

This rearrangement joins TRBV5-1 to TRBJ2-3; D unresolved. V was clipped by 0 bases and J by 3 bases, with 8 bases between them. Germline assignment: CDR1 SGHRS and CDR2 YFSETQ. The length of the CDR3 is 14 residues. This CDR3 is CASSLVQNTDTQYF. DNA for the CDR3: TGCGCCAGCAGCTTGGTGCAGAATACAGATACGCAGTATTTT.

This chain links TRBV29-1 with TRBJ2-5; 12 bases are shared with TRBD1. V lost 6 bases and J lost 6; bases outside the gene matches: 5. The CDR3 spans 13 residues. Germline V gene data show CDR1 as SQVTM and CDR2 as ANQGSEA. The CDR3 protein is CSVGTGGWKTQYF. CDR3 coding DNA: TGCAGCGTAGGGACAGGGGGCTGGAAGACCCAGTACTTC.

This clonotype was seen a few times. The rearrangement uses TRBV27 and TRBJ2-5; 10 nucleotides align to TRBD2. The trim removed 0 bases at V and 1 base at J, leaving 14 bases unmatched. CDR3 length: 20 residues. Per germline, CDR1 MNHEY and CDR2 SMNVEV (reference sequence). The CDR3 DNA reads TGTGCCAGCAGTTTATCCGCCAGCGGGGGGGCTTGGGGAGTCCAAGAGACCCAGTACTTC. It encodes CASSLSASGGAWGVQETQYF.

Ten or more counts support this clonotype. The CDR3 here is CSARSRVTYEQYF. The CDR3 DNA is TGCAGTGCTAGAAGTAGGGTCACCTACGAGCAGTACTTC. The chain is built from TRBV20-1 and TRBJ2-7; D unclear. Per the germline V gene, CDR1 is DFQATT and CDR2 is SNEGSKA (reference sequence). Trimming removed 2 bases at V and 2 bases at J, with 10 bases between. This CDR3 region has 13 residues.

V and J are TRBV29-1 and TRBJ1-2; D is undetermined. Germline V gene data show CDR1 as SQVTM and CDR2 as ANQGSEA. The V and J ends lost 6 bases and 5 bases respectively, with 16 bases between them. The CDR3 contains 13 residues. CDR3 DNA sequence: TGCAGCGTATCGGGCGTAGGTTTTTATGGCTACACCTTC. Protein sequence: CSVSGVGFYGYTF. Supplemented by reference TRBV29-1 and TRBJ1-2, the full variable domain reads SAVISQKPSRDICQRGTSLTIQCQVDSQVTMMFWYRQQPGQSLTLIATANQGSEATYESGFVIDKFPISRPNLTFSTLTVSNMSPEDSSIYLCSVSGVGFYGYTFGSGTRLTVV.

This chain uses TRBV11-1 with TRBJ2-1, with a possible D match to TRBD1 (6 bases). The CDR3 totals 14 residues. Trimming removed 10 bases from V and 5 bases from J, with 18 bases in between. Germline CDR1 is SGHAT and CDR2 is FQDESV (reference sequence). CDR3 loop: CATQGWTLDNEQFF. Here the CDR3 DNA reads TGTGCCACCCAGGGGTGGACGCTGGACAATGAGCAGTTCTTC.

A few counts support this clonotype. V gene TRBV7-2 combines with J gene TRBJ1-4; weak D call: TRBD1 (5 bases). V was pared by 2 bases and J by 7 bases, with 14 bases between. Germline V gene lookup returns CDR1 SGHTA and CDR2 FQGNSA. CDR3 length equals 15 residues. The CDR3 DNA reads as TGTGCCAGCAGCTTATTTGGGGGAATCGGTGAAAAACTGTTTTTT. Amino acids: CASSLFGGIGEKLFF.